A selection of T cell receptor beta chains follows, all from one sample in a study of T cell changes during pregnancy in multiple sclerosis. Sequenced by immunoSEQ multiplex PCR; TCRdb stores in-frame clones only, minus some. Of about 42,000 clones listed, around 84% are singletons. The specimen comprised CD4+ T cells from peripheral blood mononuclear cells, sampled before pregnancy. Source of these receptors: a female donor with multiple sclerosis, enrolled in a pregnancy study. Both conserved end residues are part of each CDR3. A D gene is named only where the DNA matches it firmly. A clone size is listed for some rows: how often the clone was seen (once, few, many), or a class if it is expanded.

D gene,J gene,V gene,clone size,CDR3 protein,CDR3 DNA
TRBD2,TRBJ2-2,TRBV10-3,.,CAISGPRTSGSPNTGELFF,TGTGCCATCAGCGGACCCCGGACTAGCGGGAGTCCGAACACCGGGGAGCTGTTTTTT
TRBD1,TRBJ1-5,TRBV30,.,CAWSRQGHEPQHF,TGTGCCTGGAGTCGACAGGGCCATGAGCCCCAGCATTTT
TRBD1,TRBJ1-1,TRBV7-2,.,CASSRTRGPIEAFF,TGTGCCAGCAGCCGGACCAGGGGGCCTATTGAAGCTTTCTTT
.,TRBJ1-2,TRBV6-6,.,CASSSHRANYGYTF,TGTGCCAGCAGTTCCCACAGAGCTAACTATGGCTACACCTTC
.,TRBJ1-1,TRBV5-1,.,CASSQGGAATEAFF,TGCGCCAGCAGCCAAGGGGGGGCCGCCACTGAAGCTTTCTTT
.,TRBJ2-5,TRBV18,.,CASSPTGSQETQYF,TGTGCCAGCTCACCAACAGGCAGCCAAGAGACCCAGTACTTC
.,TRBJ1-5,TRBV2,.,CASSESTGDQPQHF,TGTGCCAGCAGTGAATCGACGGGGGATCAGCCCCAGCATTTT
.,TRBJ1-1,TRBV30,.,CAWTPRGGLGTEAFF,TGTGCCTGGACGCCCAGGGGAGGGTTGGGCACTGAAGCTTTCTTT
TRBD2,TRBJ2-1,TRBV7-2,few,CASSRPGTSYNEQFF,TGTGCCAGCAGCCGTCCCGGGACTAGCTACAATGAGCAGTTCTTC
.,TRBJ1-2,TRBV6-5,.,CASSYADSYGYTF,TGTGCCAGCAGTTACGCGGACTCCTATGGCTACACCTTC
.,TRBJ1-2,TRBV30,.,CAWSETRANGYTF,TGTGCCTGGAGTGAGACGAGGGCCAATGGCTACACCTTC
TRBD2,TRBJ2-7,TRBV7-4,.,CASSPQGIWTSGLYEQYF,TGTGCCAGCAGCCCACAGGGTATTTGGACTAGCGGACTTTACGAGCAGTACTTC
.,TRBJ2-7,TRBV11-2,once,CASSLGPQAYEQYF,TGTGCCAGCAGCTTAGGGCCCCAAGCCTACGAGCAGTACTTC
TRBD2,TRBJ2-1,TRBV30,.,CAWGSGFQFF,TGTGCCTGGGGTAGCGGGTTTCAGTTCTTC
.,TRBJ1-1,TRBV27,.,CASSLLAGGTEAFF,TGTGCCAGCAGTTTATTGGCGGGGGGCACTGAAGCTTTCTTT
TRBD1,TRBJ1-2,TRBV27,.,CASRKQTGRYGYTF,TGTGCCAGCAGGAAACAGACAGGGCGGTATGGCTACACCTTC
TRBD1,TRBJ1-1,TRBV19,.,CASSTTGVTEAFF,TGTGCCAGTAGTACGACAGGGGTGACTGAAGCTTTCTTT
.,TRBJ2-1,TRBV5-4,.,CASSLGTGNEQFF,TGTGCCAGCAGTTTGGGGACTGGCAATGAGCAGTTCTTC
TRBD2,TRBJ2-4,TRBV5-1,.,CASSLDSGRAFVAKNIQYF,TGCGCCAGCAGCTTGGATAGCGGGAGGGCCTTTGTGGCCAAAAACATTCAGTACTTC
.,TRBJ2-5,TRBV21-1,.,CASSKVPRDLYQETQYF,TGTGCCAGCAGCAAAGTTCCCCGGGACTTGTACCAAGAGACCCAGTACTTC
TRBD1,TRBJ2-7,TRBV19,.,CASSISRGSAYEQYF,TGTGCCAGTAGTATAAGCAGGGGGAGCGCCTACGAGCAGTACTTC
.,TRBJ2-1,TRBV29-1,once,CSVPVGSREQFF,TGCAGCGTCCCCGTCGGGAGTAGGGAGCAGTTCTTC
TRBD1,TRBJ1-3,TRBV4-2,.,CASTRDRGLGNTIYF,TGTGCCAGCACCCGGGACAGGGGTTTAGGAAACACCATATATTTT
TRBD1,TRBJ1-3,TRBV7-8,.,CASSPYTGETGNTIYF,TGTGCCAGCAGCCCGTATACAGGGGAAACTGGAAACACCATATATTTT
TRBD1,TRBJ1-2,TRBV25-1,.,CASSLGQGGGYTF,TGTGCCAGCAGTCTTGGACAGGGCGGCGGCTACACCTTC
TRBD1,TRBJ1-1,TRBV6-5,.,CASTEQGMNTEAFF,TGTGCCAGCACAGAACAGGGGATGAACACTGAAGCTTTCTTT
.,TRBJ1-4,TRBV5-1,.,CASSLAVPGEKLFF,TGCGCCAGCAGCTTGGCTGTTCCGGGTGAAAAACTGTTTTTT
TRBD1,TRBJ2-1,TRBV5-5,.,CASSLSPGTGLVNEQFF,TGTGCCAGCAGCTTGTCCCCCGGGACAGGGTTGGTCAATGAGCAGTTCTTC
TRBD2,TRBJ2-3,TRBV18,.,CASSPKDSGSTDTQYF,TGTGCCAGCTCACCAAAGGATAGCGGGAGCACAGATACGCAGTATTTT
.,TRBJ1-4,TRBV19,.,CASTPHPSATNEKLFF,TGTGCCAGTACCCCGCACCCCAGCGCAACTAATGAAAAACTGTTTTTT
.,TRBJ1-2,TRBV2,.,CASSGQIYGYTF,TGTGCCAGCAGTGGGCAGATCTATGGCTACACCTTC
.,TRBJ2-2,TRBV10-3,.,CAISDRTQNTGELFF,TGTGCCATCAGTGATAGGACACAGAACACCGGGGAGCTGTTTTTT
.,TRBJ1-1,TRBV29-1,.,CSVLTMNTEAFF,TGCAGCGTCCTAACCATGAACACTGAAGCTTTCTTT
.,TRBJ2-2,TRBV25-1,few,CASSGQLNTGELFF,TGTGCCAGCAGCGGACAGCTTAACACCGGGGAGCTGTTTTTT
.,TRBJ1-6,TRBV5-6,.,CASRTVNDDSPLHF,TGTGCCAGCAGAACAGTTAATGATGATTCACCCCTCCACTTT
.,TRBJ1-1,TRBV5-8,.,CASRVGQMKNTEAFF,TGTGCCAGCAGGGTTGGACAGATGAAGAACACTGAAGCTTTCTTT
TRBD2,TRBJ2-3,TRBV30,.,CAWSGGSGETDTQYF,TGTGCCTGGTCCGGCGGAAGCGGGGAAACAGATACGCAGTATTTT
.,TRBJ2-2,TRBV7-2,.,CASSLVMGARGELFF,TGTGCCAGCAGCTTAGTGATGGGGGCCCGAGGGGAGCTGTTTTTT
.,TRBJ1-1,TRBV4-3,.,CASSQGALNTEAFF,TGCGCCAGCAGCCAAGGGGCCTTGAACACTGAAGCTTTCTTT
.,TRBJ1-1,TRBV5-4,once,CASSSGTLMNTEAFF,TGTGCCAGCAGCTCGGGGACACTTATGAACACTGAAGCTTTCTTT
TRBD2,TRBJ2-3,TRBV12-5,once,CASGSRTSSADTQYF,TGTGCTAGTGGTTCCCGGACTAGCTCAGCAGATACGCAGTATTTT
.,TRBJ1-1,TRBV9,.,CASSASAGSLAFF,TGTGCCAGCAGCGCCTCCGCGGGAAGTTTGGCTTTCTTT
.,TRBJ2-3,TRBV28,.,CASSPSGHRNTQYF,TGTGCCAGCAGTCCCTCGGGACACAGGAATACGCAGTATTTT
.,TRBJ1-2,TRBV7-2,.,CASSLGAGNYGYTF,TGTGCCAGCAGCTTAGGGGCGGGTAACTATGGCTACACCTTC
TRBD1,TRBJ1-2,TRBV11-2,.,CASSLAGQGYGYTF,TGTGCCAGCAGCTTAGCCGGACAGGGATATGGCTACACCTTC
TRBD1,TRBJ1-1,TRBV28,once,CASSTNRGLMNTEAFF,TGTGCCAGCAGCACCAACAGGGGGCTAATGAACACTGAAGCTTTCTTT
TRBD1,TRBJ1-2,TRBV2,.,CASRQKSLPDRAQAGYTF,TGTGCCAGCCGGCAAAAATCCCTTCCTGACAGGGCTCAAGCTGGCTACACCTTC
TRBD1,TRBJ1-2,TRBV10-3,once,CAISDRGTGGYTF,TGTGCCATCAGTGACCGAGGGACAGGGGGCTACACCTTC
.,TRBJ1-1,TRBV7-8,once,CASSSRPGANTEAFF,TGTGCCAGCAGCTCAAGGCCAGGGGCGAACACTGAAGCTTTCTTT